The 10 T cell receptor beta chains presented below share a single source sample, sequenced in a study of cytomegalovirus exposure and HLA in healthy donors. With 60 Vbeta and 13 Jbeta primers, the PCR was carried out. TCRdb's copy holds only in-frame clones and misses some; the assay was immunoSEQ multiplex PCR. The sample shows roughly 150,000 clones, around 80% of them seen only once. The sequenced sample was PBMCs. The source is a young man in good health and CMV-seropositive.

On this clone itself: The junction shows a germline mismatch at one end, possibly a read error. The rearrangement joins TRBV7-9 to TRBJ1-4, with D perhaps TRBD1 (6 bases). The CDR3 spans 15 residues. The germline CDR1 and CDR2 sequences are SEHNR and FQNEAQ (reference sequence). The CDR3 loop is CSSSTPQGYGEKLFF. CDR3 nucleotide sequence: TGTTCCAGCAGCACCCCACAGGGCTACGGTGAAAAACTGTTTTTT.

The V and J genes are TRBV28 and TRBJ1-3; no firm D call. V lost 6 bases, J lost 2 bases, and 14 bases lay in between. The CDR3 runs 15 residues. The V gene's germline CDR1 is MDHEN and CDR2 SYDVKM. CDR3 region: CASSPAFGPGNTIYF. The CDR3 coding sequence is TGTGCCAGCAGCCCCGCATTTGGCCCTGGAAACACCATATATTTT.

The chain employs TRBV28 and TRBJ1-6; TRBD1 matches 9 bases. The CDR3 extends over 18 amino acids. Trimming removed 3 bases from V and 10 bases from J; junction bases left unmatched: 16. CDR1 and CDR2 from the germline V gene are MDHEN and SYDVKM. The CDR3: CASSLFQIRDRVLSPLHF. CDR3 DNA: TGTGCCAGCAGTTTGTTCCAAATCCGGGACAGGGTATTATCACCCCTCCACTTT. Supplemented by reference TRBV28 and TRBJ1-6, the full variable domain reads DVKVTQSSRYLVKRTGEKVFLECVQDMDHENMFWYRQDPGLGLRLIYFSYDVKMKEKGDIPEGYSVSREKKERFSLILESASTNQTSMYLCASSLFQIRDRVLSPLHFGNGTRLTVT.

The chain has TRBV13 and TRBJ1-3; 7 bases agree with TRBD1. Germline assignment: CDR1 PRHDT and CDR2 FYEKMQ (reference sequence). CDR3 size: 13 residues. V lost 5 bases, J lost 6 bases, and 4 bases stayed unmatched. CDR3 sequence (DNA): TGTGCCAGCAGCCGACAGGGCGAAAACACCATATATTTT. Amino acids: CASSRQGENTIYF.

The chain is built from TRBV29-1 and TRBJ2-7; a possible D gene is TRBD1 (6 bases). Deletions cut 4 bases from V and 1 base from J, with 14 bases between. Looked up from germline, CDR1 is SQVTM and CDR2 is ANQGSEA. This CDR3 has 14 residues. CDR3 in amino acids: CSVGGRDISYEQYF. The DNA for the CDR3 is TGCAGCGTTGGGGGCCGGGACATTTCCTACGAGCAGTACTTC.

The chain is built from TRBV9 and TRBJ2-1; D gene uncertain. The CDR3 length is 14 residues. Germline V gene lookup returns CDR1 SGDLS and CDR2 YYNGEE. V was pared by 4 bases and J by 3 bases, with 11 bases between. The chain's CDR3 is CASSPRHVYNEQFF. For the CDR3, the DNA is TGTGCCAGCAGCCCCCGACACGTCTACAATGAGCAGTTCTTC.

The J gene is TRBJ1-2, the V gene TRBV4-3; perhaps TRBD1 as D (5 bases). The V end lost 0 bases, the J end lost 0 bases, and 11 bases lay between the germline ends. From germline, CDR1 is LGHNA and CDR2 YSLEER. This CDR3 spans 16 amino acids. Written as DNA, the CDR3 is TGCGCCAGCAGCCAAGAGACAGCGCTGGCTAACTATGGCTACACCTTC. Its translation: CASSQETALANYGYTF.

The rearrangement uses TRBV28 and TRBJ2-6; D is possibly TRBD1 (6 bases). This CDR3 has 17 amino acids. CDR1 and CDR2 (germline): MDHEN, SYDVKM. V lost 6 bases and J lost 0, with 15 bases in between. DNA of the CDR3: TGTGCCAGCAGCCCTTCAGGGGCTAGCTCTGGGGCCAACGTCCTGACTTTC. Amino acid sequence: CASSPSGASSGANVLTF.

The rearrangement joins TRBV19 to TRBJ2-7; tentatively, D is TRBD2 (5 bases). The CDR3 spans 14 residues. The germline V gene encodes CDR1 LNHDA and CDR2 SQIVND (reference sequence). V dropped 3 bases and J dropped 6 bases, with 15 bases sitting between them. The CDR3 coding sequence is TGTGCCAGTAGTATCCAGTCGACCGCGGGCGAGCAGTACTTC. Translating it yields CASSIQSTAGEQYF.

The chain has TRBV28 and TRBJ1-2; 7 positions match TRBD1. V trimming: 2 bases; J trimming: 7 bases; junction bases outside the gene matches: 4. Germline V gives CDR1 MDHEN, CDR2 SYDVKM. The CDR3 runs 13 residues. The CDR3 DNA sequence: TGTGCCAGCAGTTTAGACAGGGTGGGTGGCTACACCTTC. The encoded protein is CASSLDRVGGYTF.